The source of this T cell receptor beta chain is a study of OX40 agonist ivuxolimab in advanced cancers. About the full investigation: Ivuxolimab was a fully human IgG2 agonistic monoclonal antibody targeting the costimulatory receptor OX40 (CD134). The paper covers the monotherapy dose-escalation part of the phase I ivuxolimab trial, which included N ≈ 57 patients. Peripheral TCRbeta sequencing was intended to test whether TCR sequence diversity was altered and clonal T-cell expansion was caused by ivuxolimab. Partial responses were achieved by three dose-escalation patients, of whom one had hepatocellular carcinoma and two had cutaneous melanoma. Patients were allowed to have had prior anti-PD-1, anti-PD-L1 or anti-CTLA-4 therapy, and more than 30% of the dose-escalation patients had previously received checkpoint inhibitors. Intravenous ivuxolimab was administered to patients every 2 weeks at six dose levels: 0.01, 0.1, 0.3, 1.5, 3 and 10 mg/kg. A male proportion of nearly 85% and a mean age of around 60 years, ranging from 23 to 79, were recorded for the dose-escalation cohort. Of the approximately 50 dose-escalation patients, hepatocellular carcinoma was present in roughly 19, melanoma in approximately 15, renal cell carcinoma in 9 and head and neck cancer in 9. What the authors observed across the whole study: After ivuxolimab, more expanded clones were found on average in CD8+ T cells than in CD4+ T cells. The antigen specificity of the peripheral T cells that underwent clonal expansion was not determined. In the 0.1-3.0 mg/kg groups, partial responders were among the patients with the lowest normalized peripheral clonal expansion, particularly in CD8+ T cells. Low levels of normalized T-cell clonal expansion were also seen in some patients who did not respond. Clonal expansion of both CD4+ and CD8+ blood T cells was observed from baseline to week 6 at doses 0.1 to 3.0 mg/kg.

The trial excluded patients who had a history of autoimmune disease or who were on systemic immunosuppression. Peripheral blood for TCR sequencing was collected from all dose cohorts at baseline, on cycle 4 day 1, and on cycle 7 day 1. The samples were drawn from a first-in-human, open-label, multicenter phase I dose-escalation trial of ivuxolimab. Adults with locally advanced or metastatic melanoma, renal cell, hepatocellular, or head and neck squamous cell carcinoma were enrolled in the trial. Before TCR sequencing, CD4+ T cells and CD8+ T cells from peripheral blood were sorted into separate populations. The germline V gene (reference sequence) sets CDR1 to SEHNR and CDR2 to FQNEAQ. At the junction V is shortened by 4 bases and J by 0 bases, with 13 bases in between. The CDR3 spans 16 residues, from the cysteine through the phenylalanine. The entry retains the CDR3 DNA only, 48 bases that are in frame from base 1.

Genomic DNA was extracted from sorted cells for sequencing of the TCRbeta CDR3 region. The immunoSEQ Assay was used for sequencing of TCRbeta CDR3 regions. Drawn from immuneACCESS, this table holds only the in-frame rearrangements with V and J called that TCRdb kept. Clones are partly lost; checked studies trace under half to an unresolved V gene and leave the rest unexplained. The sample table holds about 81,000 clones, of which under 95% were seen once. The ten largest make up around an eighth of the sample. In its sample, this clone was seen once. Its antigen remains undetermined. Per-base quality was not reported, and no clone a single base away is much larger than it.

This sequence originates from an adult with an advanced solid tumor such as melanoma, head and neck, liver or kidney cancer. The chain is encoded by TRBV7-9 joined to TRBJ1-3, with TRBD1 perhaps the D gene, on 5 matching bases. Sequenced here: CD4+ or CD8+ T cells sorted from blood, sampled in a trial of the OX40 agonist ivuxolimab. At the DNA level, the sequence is TGTGCCAGCAGCTCGGGGACTGTCCTCTCTGGAAACACCATATATTTT. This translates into CASSSGTVLSGNTIYF. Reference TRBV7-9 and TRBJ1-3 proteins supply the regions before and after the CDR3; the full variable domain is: DTGVSQNPRHKITKRGQNVTFRCDPISEHNRLYWYRQTLGQGPEFLTYFQNEAQLEKSRLLSDRFSAERPKGSFSTLEIQRTEQGDSAMYLCASSSGTVLSGNTIYFGEGSWLTVV.